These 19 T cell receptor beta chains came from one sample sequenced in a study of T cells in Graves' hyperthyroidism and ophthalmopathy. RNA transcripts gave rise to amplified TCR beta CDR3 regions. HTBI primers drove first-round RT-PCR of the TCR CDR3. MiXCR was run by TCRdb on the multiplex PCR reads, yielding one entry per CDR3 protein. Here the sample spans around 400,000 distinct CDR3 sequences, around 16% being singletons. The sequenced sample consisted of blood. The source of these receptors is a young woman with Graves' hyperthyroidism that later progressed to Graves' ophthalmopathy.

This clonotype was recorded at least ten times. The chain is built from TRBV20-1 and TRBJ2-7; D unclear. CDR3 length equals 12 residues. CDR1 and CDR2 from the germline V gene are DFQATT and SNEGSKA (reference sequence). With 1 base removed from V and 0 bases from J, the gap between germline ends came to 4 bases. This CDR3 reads CSARGASYEQYF. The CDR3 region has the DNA TGCAGTGCTAGAGGGGCCTCCTACGAGCAGTACTTC.

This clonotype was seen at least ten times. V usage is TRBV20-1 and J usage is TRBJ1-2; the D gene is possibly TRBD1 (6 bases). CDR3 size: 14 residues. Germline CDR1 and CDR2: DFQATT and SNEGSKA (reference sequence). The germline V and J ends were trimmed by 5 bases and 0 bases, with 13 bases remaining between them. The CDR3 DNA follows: TGCAGTGCTCGGAAGGACAGACCTAACTATGGCTACACCTTC. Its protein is CSARKDRPNYGYTF.

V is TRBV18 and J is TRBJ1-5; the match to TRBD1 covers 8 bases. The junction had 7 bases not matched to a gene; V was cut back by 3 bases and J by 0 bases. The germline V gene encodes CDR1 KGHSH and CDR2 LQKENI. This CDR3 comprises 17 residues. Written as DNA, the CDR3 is TGTGCCAGCTCACCTACGGGACAGGTATATAGCAATCAGCCCCAGCATTTT. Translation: CASSPTGQVYSNQPQHF.

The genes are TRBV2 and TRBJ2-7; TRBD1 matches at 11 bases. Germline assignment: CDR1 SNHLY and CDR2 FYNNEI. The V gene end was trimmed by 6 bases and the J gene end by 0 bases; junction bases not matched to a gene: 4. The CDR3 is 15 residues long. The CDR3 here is CASSRGTGGSYEQYF. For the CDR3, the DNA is TGTGCCAGCAGCCGTGGGACAGGGGGCTCCTACGAGCAGTACTTC. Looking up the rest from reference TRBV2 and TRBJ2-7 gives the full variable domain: EPEVTQTPSHQVTQMGQEVILRCVPISNHLYFYWYRQILGQKVEFLVSFYNNEISEKSEIFDDQFSVERPDGSNFTLKIRSTKLEDSAMYFCASSRGTGGSYEQYFGPGTRLTVT.

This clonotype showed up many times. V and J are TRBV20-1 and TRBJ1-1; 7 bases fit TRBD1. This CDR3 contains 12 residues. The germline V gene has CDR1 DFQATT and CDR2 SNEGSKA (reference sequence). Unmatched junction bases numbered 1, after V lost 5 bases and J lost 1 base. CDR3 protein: CSAWTGNTEAFF. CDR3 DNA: TGCAGTGCTTGGACAGGGAACACTGAAGCTTTCTTT.

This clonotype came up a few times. The CDR3 spells CSAREGQSNTGELFF. The CDR3, as DNA: TGCAGTGCTAGAGAGGGCCAATCGAACACCGGGGAGCTGTTTTTT. The chain employs TRBV20-1 and TRBJ2-2; D not resolved. The CDR3 consists of 15 residues. Trimming shortened V by 0 bases and J by 0 bases, and 8 bases separated the two germline ends. Germline V CDR1 and CDR2: DFQATT, SNEGSKA (reference sequence).

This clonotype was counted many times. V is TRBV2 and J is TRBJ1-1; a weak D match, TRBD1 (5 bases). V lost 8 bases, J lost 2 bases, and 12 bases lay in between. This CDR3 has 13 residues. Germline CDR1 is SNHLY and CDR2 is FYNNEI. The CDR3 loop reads CASGGAYNTEAFF. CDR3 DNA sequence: TGTGCCAGCGGGGGTGCTTATAACACTGAAGCTTTCTTT.

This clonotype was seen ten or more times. CDR3 in amino acids: CASSSSGAADEQFF. The CDR3 DNA reads TGTGCCAGCAGCTCCAGCGGGGCGGCTGATGAGCAGTTCTTC. The V and J genes are TRBV7-9 and TRBJ2-1; 7 bases fit TRBD2. The V gene's germline CDR1 is SEHNR and CDR2 FQNEAQ (reference sequence). Trimming at V came to 4 bases and at J to 8 bases, leaving 8 bases not matched to a gene. This CDR3 has 14 residues.

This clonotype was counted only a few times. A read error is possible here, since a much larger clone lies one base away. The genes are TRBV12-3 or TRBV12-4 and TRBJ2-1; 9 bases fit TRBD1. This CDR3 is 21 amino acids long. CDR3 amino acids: CASSLRPSPTPGQGYYNERFF. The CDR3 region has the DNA TGTGCCAGCAGTCTTAGGCCCTCCCCCACACCGGGACAGGGATACTACAATGAGCGGTTCTTC.

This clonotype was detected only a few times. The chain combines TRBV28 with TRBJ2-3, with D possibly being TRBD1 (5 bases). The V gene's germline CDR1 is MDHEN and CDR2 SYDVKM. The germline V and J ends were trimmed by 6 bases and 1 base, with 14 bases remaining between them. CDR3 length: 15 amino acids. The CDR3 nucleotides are TGTGCCAGCAGCCCACCAGGGAAGGGCACAGATACGCAGTATTTT. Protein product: CASSPPGKGTDTQYF.

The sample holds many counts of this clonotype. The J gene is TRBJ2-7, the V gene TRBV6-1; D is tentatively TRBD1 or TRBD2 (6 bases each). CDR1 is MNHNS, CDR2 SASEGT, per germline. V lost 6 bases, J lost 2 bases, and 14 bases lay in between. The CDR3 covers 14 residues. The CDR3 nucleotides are TGTGCCAGCAGCGAGGGGGACTTAACCTACGAGCAGTACTTC. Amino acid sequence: CASSEGDLTYEQYF.

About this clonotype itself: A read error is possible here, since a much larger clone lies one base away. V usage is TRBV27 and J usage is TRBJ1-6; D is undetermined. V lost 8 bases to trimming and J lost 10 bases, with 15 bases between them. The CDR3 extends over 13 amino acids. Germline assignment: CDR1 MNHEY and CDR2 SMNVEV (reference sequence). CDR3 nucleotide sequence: TGTGCCAGCCGGCCCGGGATTCAGTCACCCCTCCACTTT. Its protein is CASRPGIQSPLHF.

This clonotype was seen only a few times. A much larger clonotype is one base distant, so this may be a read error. Written as DNA, the CDR3 is TGTGCCAGCAGTTTAGGATACGGGTCAGGGGGCGACAATGAGCAGTTCTTC. It translates to CASSLGYGSGGDNEQFF. The chain carries TRBV12-3 or TRBV12-4 and TRBJ2-1, with 8 nucleotides matching TRBD1. The CDR3 is made up of 17 amino acids. V lost 1 base, J lost 5 bases, and 10 bases stayed unmatched.

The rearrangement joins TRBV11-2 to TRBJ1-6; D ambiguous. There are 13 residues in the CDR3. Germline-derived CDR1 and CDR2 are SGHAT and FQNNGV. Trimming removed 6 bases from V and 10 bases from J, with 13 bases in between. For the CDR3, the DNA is TGTGCCAGCAGGCCCCTCTTGAAATCACCCCTCCACTTT. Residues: CASRPLLKSPLHF.

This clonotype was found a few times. The CDR3 is CSANPHSGYYSYNEQFF. Written as DNA, the CDR3 is TGCAGTGCTAATCCACATAGCGGCTACTACTCCTACAATGAGCAGTTCTTC. V usage is TRBV20-1 and J usage is TRBJ2-1, with a weak D call TRBD2 (6 bases). This CDR3 has 17 residues. Trimming removed 4 bases at V and 0 bases at J, with 19 bases between. Germline assignment: CDR1 DFQATT and CDR2 SNEGSKA (reference sequence).

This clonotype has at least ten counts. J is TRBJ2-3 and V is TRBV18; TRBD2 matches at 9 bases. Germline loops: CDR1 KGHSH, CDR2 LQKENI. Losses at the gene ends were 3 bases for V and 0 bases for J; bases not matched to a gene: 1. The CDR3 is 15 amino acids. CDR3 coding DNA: TGTGCCAGCTCACCCGGACTAGCGAGCACAGATACGCAGTATTTT. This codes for CASSPGLASTDTQYF.

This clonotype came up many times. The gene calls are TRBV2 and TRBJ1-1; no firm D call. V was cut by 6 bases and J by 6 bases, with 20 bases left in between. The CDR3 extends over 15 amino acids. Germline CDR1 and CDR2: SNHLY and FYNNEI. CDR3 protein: CASSPRRGLDPEAFF. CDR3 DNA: TGTGCCAGCAGCCCCAGGAGAGGGCTGGATCCTGAAGCTTTCTTT.

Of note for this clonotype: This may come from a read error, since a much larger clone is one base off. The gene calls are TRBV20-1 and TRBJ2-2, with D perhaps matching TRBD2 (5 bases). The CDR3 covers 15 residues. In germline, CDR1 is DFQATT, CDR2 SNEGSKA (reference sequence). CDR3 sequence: CSAPWSGSNTGELLF. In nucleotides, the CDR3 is TGCAGTGCTCCTTGGTCGGGGTCGAACACCGGGGAGCTGCTTTTT.

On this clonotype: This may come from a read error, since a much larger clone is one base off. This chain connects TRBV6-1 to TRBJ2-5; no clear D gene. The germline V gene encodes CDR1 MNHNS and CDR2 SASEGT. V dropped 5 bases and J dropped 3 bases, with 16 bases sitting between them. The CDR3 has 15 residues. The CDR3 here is CASSPLTWAEETQYF. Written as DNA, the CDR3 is TGTGCCAGCAGTCCCCTGACATGGGCCGAAGAGACCCAGTACTTC.